This entry lists 31 T cell receptor beta chains sequenced from one sample in a study of blood T cell repertoires in COVID-19. Profiled with immunoSEQ multiplex PCR; TCRdb holds only in-frame clones, not every one. This sample has some 87,000 clones, with over 85% found just once. The sample taken for sequencing was peripheral blood. The receptors originated from a human donor with COVID-19, enrolled during active disease. The donor label of this sample is uncertain.

The genes are TRBV24-1 and TRBJ1-2; 10 bases match TRBD1. The V segment lost 4 bases and the J segment 4 bases; nucleotides outside the gene matches: 5. This CDR3 is built from 15 residues. Germline lookup yields CDR1 KGHDR and CDR2 SFDVKD. DNA for the CDR3: TGTGCCACCAGTGAGCGGACAGGGGGAACCTATGGCTACACCTTC. Translating gives CATSERTGGTYGYTF.

This chain connects TRBV19 to TRBJ1-5; D possibly corresponds to TRBD1 (6 bases). The V gene lost 6 bases and the J gene lost 0 bases, with 27 bases spanning the gap. Germline assignment: CDR1 LNHDA and CDR2 SQIVND (reference sequence). The CDR3 runs 20 residues. The DNA for the CDR3 is TGTGCCAGTAGCCCACCTGGGGGACAAGTGGCACCGTATAGCAATCAGCCCCAGCATTTT. This encodes CASSPPGGQVAPYSNQPQHF.

This chain links TRBV5-4 with TRBJ2-5; TRBD2 agrees at 7 bases. Trimming took 2 bases from V and 5 from J; bases not matched to a gene: 9. The CDR3 extends over 15 amino acids. The V gene's germline CDR1 is SGHNT and CDR2 YYREEE (reference sequence). In DNA, the CDR3 is TGTGCCAGCAGCTTCCTGGGGAGGGACGGGGAGACCCAGTACTTC. Protein product: CASSFLGRDGETQYF. The variable domain in full, with the rest retrieved from reference TRBV5-4 and TRBJ2-5, is ETGVTQSPTHLIKTRGQQVTLRCSSQSGHNTVSWYQQALGQGPQFIFQYYREEENGRGNFPPRFSGLQFPNYSSELNVNALELDDSALYLCASSFLGRDGETQYFGPGTRLLVL.

The genes are TRBV30 and TRBJ1-5; D is perhaps TRBD1 (5 bases). Germline loops: CDR1 GTSNPN, CDR2 SVGIG (reference sequence). The CDR3 contains 14 residues. Trimming shortened V by 1 base and J by 7 bases, and 14 bases separated the two germline ends. The CDR3 DNA sequence: TGTGCCTGGAGTGAGGGCCTTCGGGGGCAGCCCCAGCATTTT. Translating gives CAWSEGLRGQPQHF. Supplemented by reference TRBV30 and TRBJ1-5, the full variable domain reads SQTIHQWPATLVQPVGSPLSLECTVEGTSNPNLYWYRQAAGRGLQLLFYSVGIGQISSEVPQNLSASRPQDRQFILSSKKLLLSDSGFYLCAWSEGLRGQPQHFGDGTRLSIL.

This clone was seen more than once but under ten times. The chain has TRBV19 and TRBJ1-1; TRBD1 aligns across 8 bases. The CDR3 contains 15 residues. CDR1 is LNHDA, CDR2 SQIVND, per germline (reference sequence). Germline trimming cut 4 bases from V and 5 bases from J; bases unmatched to any gene: 9. The CDR3 DNA sequence: TGTGCCAGTAGTACCTCCGGGACAGGCCCGACTGAAGCTTTCTTT. Amino acid sequence: CASSTSGTGPTEAFF.

The chain links TRBV30 to TRBJ1-1; maybe TRBD1 (5 bases). CDR1 and CDR2 from the germline V gene are GTSNPN and SVGIG (reference sequence). The CDR3 sequence is 14 residues long. V gave up 0 bases and J gave up 5 bases, with 13 bases separating them. Here the CDR3 reads CAWSVYRTETEAFF. The CDR3 bases are TGTGCCTGGAGTGTCTACAGGACGGAAACTGAAGCTTTCTTT.

This chain links TRBV5-8 with TRBJ1-5; a weak D match, TRBD1 (6 bases). The CDR3 is made up of 17 amino acids. Germline loops: CDR1 SGHTS, CDR2 YDEGEE. V was clipped by 3 bases and J by 0 bases, with 16 bases between them. The CDR3, as DNA: TGTGCCAGCAGCTCGACTGAACGGACAGATAGCAATCAGCCCCAGCATTTT. Translation: CASSSTERTDSNQPQHF.

V and J are TRBV6-5 and TRBJ2-7; D is uncertain. Trimming left V 8 bases short and J 0 bases short, with 11 bases between. The CDR3 consists of 13 residues. Germline V gene data show CDR1 as MNHEY and CDR2 as SVGAGI. CDR3 in amino acids: CASAAVGSYEQYF. CDR3 bases: TGTGCCAGCGCGGCGGTAGGCTCCTACGAGCAGTACTTC.

V usage is TRBV2 and J usage is TRBJ2-4; the D is unclear. CDR1 is SNHLY, CDR2 FYNNEI, per germline. The CDR3 loop spans 14 amino acids. V gave up 8 bases and J gave up 0 bases, with 11 bases separating them. The DNA of the CDR3 is TGTGCCAGCTCCGAAGCACTAGCCAAAAACATTCAGTACTTC. This encodes CASSEALAKNIQYF. The complete variable domain, with remaining parts taken from reference TRBV2 and TRBJ2-4, reads EPEVTQTPSHQVTQMGQEVILRCVPISNHLYFYWYRQILGQKVEFLVSFYNNEISEKSEIFDDQFSVERPDGSNFTLKIRSTKLEDSAMYFCASSEALAKNIQYFGAGTRLSVL.

In DNA, the CDR3 is TGTGCCAGCTCACCACTCAGGGCGACTAGCTACAATGAGCAGTTCTTC. Residues: CASSPLRATSYNEQFF. V usage is TRBV18 and J usage is TRBJ2-1; maybe TRBD2 (6 bases). V was shortened by 1 base and J by 3 bases, with 13 bases between the two germline ends. CDR1 and CDR2 from the germline V gene are KGHSH and LQKENI. The CDR3 length is 16 residues.

The chain links TRBV9 to TRBJ2-2, with D uncertain. There are 16 residues in the CDR3. Germline CDR1 and CDR2: SGDLS and YYNGEE. The V gene lost 6 bases and the J gene lost 1 base, with 16 bases spanning the gap. The CDR3 protein is CASTNEVEENTGELFF. For the CDR3, the DNA is TGTGCCAGCACCAACGAGGTTGAGGAGAACACCGGGGAGCTGTTTTTT.

This chain connects TRBV7-9 to TRBJ1-2; TRBD1 agrees at 8 bases. CDR3 length equals 13 residues. Unmatched junction bases numbered 7, after V lost 5 bases and J lost 8 bases. The V gene's germline CDR1 is SEHNR and CDR2 FQNEAQ (reference sequence). CDR3 sequence: CASSPGGGLGYTF. CDR3 in DNA: TGTGCCAGCAGCCCAGGGGGCGGGTTGGGCTACACCTTC.

The chain's CDR3 is CASSASGGAQPQHF. The DNA for the CDR3 is TGTGCCAGCAGCGCCTCGGGGGGTGCCCAGCCCCAGCATTTT. The rearrangement links TRBV6-5 to TRBJ1-5; D may be TRBD1 (5 bases). Germline loops: CDR1 MNHEY, CDR2 SVGAGI. V was shortened by 6 bases and J by 7 bases, with 16 bases between the two germline ends. CDR3 size: 14 residues.

V is TRBV7-2 and J is TRBJ2-7; TRBD1 agrees at 7 bases. V was clipped by 6 bases and J by 7 bases; unmatched bases: 9. This CDR3 is 13 amino acids long. In germline, CDR1 is SGHTA, CDR2 FQGNSA. CDR3 amino acids: CASRPQGVGEQYF. In DNA form, the CDR3 reads TGTGCCAGCAGACCCCAGGGGGTTGGGGAGCAGTACTTC.

The genes are TRBV6-5 and TRBJ1-2, with D possibly matching TRBD1 (5 bases). Deletions cut 6 bases from V and 7 bases from J, with 12 bases between. The CDR3 has 12 amino acids. CDR1 and CDR2 (germline): MNHEY, SVGAGI. CDR3 protein: CASSSRDSGYTF. CDR3 in DNA: TGTGCCAGCAGCTCGAGGGACTCTGGCTACACCTTC.

The chain recombines TRBV5-6 with TRBJ2-5; TRBD2 matches 10 bases. Germline V gene lookup returns CDR1 SGHDT and CDR2 YYEEEE. The CDR3 is 15 residues long. The J segment lost 6 bases and the V segment lost 0 bases, leaving 5 bases of the junction unmatched. CDR3 sequence reads: CASSLGLAGGQTQYF. CDR3 nucleotides: TGTGCCAGCAGCTTGGGGTTAGCGGGGGGTCAGACCCAGTACTTC.

The genes are TRBV7-3 and TRBJ2-7; 8 nucleotides align to TRBD1. The CDR3 totals 15 residues. With 5 bases clipped from V and 2 bases from J, the junction kept 8 bases outside the gene matches. Germline values: CDR1 SGHTA, CDR2 FQGTGA. The CDR3 reads CASSRTGTGAYEQYF. In DNA form, the CDR3 reads TGTGCCAGCAGCAGAACCGGGACAGGAGCCTACGAGCAGTACTTC.

V is TRBV24-1 and J is TRBJ2-7; 9 nucleotides match TRBD1. Germline lookup yields CDR1 KGHDR and CDR2 SFDVKD. This CDR3 is 15 amino acids long. The trim removed 3 bases at V and 3 bases at J, leaving 5 bases unmatched. CDR3 in amino acids: CATSDARQGGYEQYF. The CDR3 region has the DNA TGTGCCACCAGTGATGCACGACAGGGGGGCTACGAGCAGTACTTC.

The rearrangement links TRBV6-5 to TRBJ2-2, with TRBD2 matching over 7 bases. Per the germline V gene, CDR1 is MNHEY and CDR2 is SVGAGI. The CDR3 has 16 residues. Germline trimming cut 1 base from V and 0 bases from J; bases unmatched to any gene: 2. CDR3 residues: CASSYFGLANTGELFF. CDR3 coding DNA: TGTGCCAGCAGTTACTTCGGACTAGCGAACACCGGGGAGCTGTTTTTT.

The chain links TRBV30 to TRBJ1-2; no reliable D call. With 0 bases removed from V and 5 bases from J, the gap between germline ends came to 10 bases. Germline CDR1 GTSNPN, CDR2 SVGIG (reference sequence). The CDR3 runs to 13 residues. The DNA of the CDR3 is TGTGCCTGGAGTGTAGAGAGGTCTTATGGCTACACCTTC. Amino acid sequence: CAWSVERSYGYTF.

The gene calls are TRBV2 and TRBJ2-3; TRBD2 might be the D (6 bases). In germline, CDR1 is SNHLY, CDR2 FYNNEI. Trimming took 4 bases from V and 2 from J, leaving 13 bases between them. This CDR3 has 15 amino acids. CDR3 region: CASSAFGGNTDTQYF. In nucleotides, the CDR3 is TGTGCCAGCAGTGCTTTTGGGGGGAACACAGATACGCAGTATTTT.

This clone showed up just once. This chain connects TRBV11-1 to TRBJ2-5, with TRBD2 matching 16 bases. CDR1 and CDR2 from the germline V gene are SGHAT and FQDESV (reference sequence). V lost 6 bases and J lost 10; bases outside the gene matches: 5. This CDR3 comprises 14 residues. CDR3 loop: CASRAGTSGGDQYF. Here the CDR3 DNA reads TGTGCCAGCAGAGCGGGGACTAGCGGGGGGGACCAGTACTTC.

The genes are TRBV5-1 and TRBJ2-7, with 10 bases fitting TRBD1. The CDR3 spans 15 residues. Germline lookup yields CDR1 SGHRS and CDR2 YFSETQ. The trim removed 0 bases at V and 5 bases at J, leaving 5 bases unmatched. The CDR3 bases are TGCGCCAGCAGCTTGGTAGGGACAGGGGCGGACGAGCAGTACTTC. It translates to CASSLVGTGADEQYF.

The chain combines TRBV6-2 or TRBV6-3 with TRBJ2-7, with D possibly being TRBD1 (6 bases). V was cut by 6 bases and J by 0 bases, with 12 bases left in between. The V gene's germline CDR1 is MNHEY and CDR2 SVGEGT. The CDR3 is 14 residues long. CDR3 sequence: CASRPGQNSYEQYF. In DNA, the CDR3 is TGTGCCAGCAGACCTGGACAGAACTCCTACGAGCAGTACTTC.

The chain joins TRBV2 to TRBJ2-7, with 7 nucleotides matching TRBD1. The CDR3 is made up of 14 amino acids. Per germline, CDR1 SNHLY and CDR2 FYNNEI. The J segment lost 3 bases and the V segment lost 1 base, leaving 3 bases of the junction unmatched. The CDR3 spells CASSEGRQGYEQYF. The CDR3 DNA follows: TGTGCCAGCAGTGAAGGGAGACAGGGCTACGAGCAGTACTTC. The full variable domain, with the rest looked up from reference TRBV2 and TRBJ2-7, is EPEVTQTPSHQVTQMGQEVILRCVPISNHLYFYWYRQILGQKVEFLVSFYNNEISEKSEIFDDQFSVERPDGSNFTLKIRSTKLEDSAMYFCASSEGRQGYEQYFGPGTRLTVT.

The chain employs TRBV6-5 and TRBJ1-1; D is undetermined. CDR1 and CDR2 (germline): MNHEY, SVGAGI. CDR3 length: 16 residues. V was cut by 0 bases and J by 3 bases, with 14 bases left in between. The CDR3 loop reads CASSYSRNAGDTEAFF. The CDR3 bases are TGTGCCAGCAGTTACTCCCGAAACGCCGGGGACACTGAAGCTTTCTTT.

This clone was recorded a few times. The rearrangement links TRBV5-1 to TRBJ2-2; 7 bases line up with TRBD1. This CDR3 has 18 residues. V gave up 2 bases and J gave up 7 bases; unmatched junction bases: 17. Germline V gene data show CDR1 as SGHRS and CDR2 as YFSETQ. The CDR3 sequence: CASSLTTRTLTGIGELFF. Here the CDR3 DNA reads TGCGCCAGCAGCTTAACTACACGCACCTTGACAGGGATCGGGGAGCTGTTTTTT.

The chain recombines TRBV10-3 with TRBJ2-7, with 11 bases matching TRBD1. The CDR3 totals 14 residues. Trimming took 6 bases from V and 2 from J; bases not matched to a gene: 3. In germline, CDR1 is ENHRY, CDR2 SYGVKD. The CDR3 DNA reads TGTGCCATCAGCCCGGGACAGGGGGCCTACGAGCAGTACTTC. Translating gives CAISPGQGAYEQYF.

This rearrangement joins TRBV7-3 to TRBJ2-7; no definite D call. This CDR3 has 15 residues. V lost 5 bases to trimming and J lost 0 bases, with 14 bases between them. CDR1 is SGHTA, CDR2 FQGTGA, per germline. The CDR3 reads CASSPPLLGSYEQYF. CDR3 DNA sequence: TGTGCCAGCAGCCCCCCTTTACTCGGCTCCTACGAGCAGTACTTC. Full variable domain (missing parts from reference TRBV7-3 and TRBJ2-7): GAGVSQTPSNKVTEKGKYVELRCDPISGHTALYWYRQSLGQGPEFLIYFQGTGAADDSGLPNDRFFAVRPEGSVSTLKIQRTERGDSAVYLCASSPPLLGSYEQYFGPGTRLTVT.

This sequence joins TRBV12-5 and TRBJ1-2; TRBD1 matches 7 bases. The CDR3 loop spans 18 amino acids. The V and J ends lost 0 bases and 0 bases, in that order; junction bases with no gene match: 10. The germline gives CDR1 LGHNT, CDR2 FRNRAP. CDR3 nucleotides: TGTGCTAGTGGTTTGGTATTAGGACAGGCCCAAGCTAACTATGGCTACACCTTC. This gives the protein CASGLVLGQAQANYGYTF.

V and J are TRBV5-1 and TRBJ2-1; D is uncertain. The CDR3 runs to 13 residues. Trimming pared 7 bases from V and 5 bases from J, leaving 13 bases between. Germline V gene sequence: CDR1 SGHRS, CDR2 YFSETQ. The CDR3 is CASSWSPNNEQFF. DNA for the CDR3: TGCGCCAGCTCCTGGAGTCCGAACAATGAGCAGTTCTTC.